This is a list of T cell receptor beta chains from one sample in a study of cytomegalovirus exposure and HLA in healthy donors. Repertoires were generated with immunoSEQ multiplex PCR, while TCRdb's copy carries only in-frame clones and drops some. The repertoire includes about 200,000 clones, roughly 80% of them detected once, and around 3% sits in the top ten. Sequencing was done on a sample of PBMCs. Receptor source: a man aged 25-45 years in good health and CMV-seronegative. Each CDR3 is given with its conserved first and last residue. D genes are given only for firm matches. Clone size is not always given. Where it is, it says once, few, many or a class for expanded clones.

clone_size	j_call	v_call	d_call	cdr3_nt	cdr3_aa
few	TRBJ1-3	TRBV9	NA	TGTGCCAGCAGCGCCTCGCCGGGGTCTGGAAACACCATATATTTT	CASSASPGSGNTIYF
NA	TRBJ1-6	TRBV5-1	TRBD1	TGCGCCAGCAGCGGGACAGGGGGCAATAATTCACCCCTCCACTTT	CASSGTGGNNSPLHF
NA	TRBJ2-5	TRBV2	TRBD2	TGTGCCAGCAGTCCCGTAGGGCGGGGGCAAGAGACCCAGTACTTC	CASSPVGRGQETQYF
once	TRBJ1-1	TRBV25-1	NA	TGTGCCAGCAGTGATAACAGGAGGGCCGCGAACACTGAAGCTTTCTTT	CASSDNRRAANTEAFF
NA	TRBJ2-2	TRBV9	NA	TGTGCCAGCAGCATAACCGGGGAGCTGTTTTTT	CASSITGELFF
NA	TRBJ2-1	TRBV7-3	TRBD2	TGTGCCAGCAGCCAGCTAGCGGGGAGTACAATGAGGCAGTTCTTC	CASSQLAGSTMRQFF
NA	TRBJ2-3	TRBV5-4	NA	TGTGCCAGCAGCCCTGAACAATACAGTTCATGGCAGTATTTT	CASSPEQYSSWQYF
NA	TRBJ1-1	TRBV5-6	NA	TGTGCCAGCAGCTTGGGGAAGGGGGAGATTATTGAAGCTTTCTTT	CASSLGKGEIIEAFF
NA	TRBJ2-7	TRBV5-6	NA	TGTGCCAGCAGCTTACCCGGGACATGGAAGTCCTACGAGCAGTACTTC	CASSLPGTWKSYEQYF
NA	TRBJ1-2	TRBV6-1	TRBD1	TGTGCCAGCAGTGAGCCAACACAGGGGGCGATAGGCTACACCTTC	CASSEPTQGAIGYTF
few	TRBJ2-3	TRBV9	NA	TGTGCCAGCCCCGTTGGGCGTCACACAGATACGCAGTATTTT	CASPVGRHTDTQYF
NA	TRBJ1-3	TRBV18	NA	TGTGCCAGCTCACCATCTCGACAGGAAGTACGGGGCACCATATATTTT	CASSPSRQEVRGTIYF
NA	TRBJ1-1	TRBV11-2	NA	TGTGCCAGCAGCCCGGGTTTAGGGGGAAGAAGGGGGTCCACTGAAGCTTTCTTT	CASSPGLGGRRGSTEAFF
NA	TRBJ1-2	TRBV13	TRBD1	TGTGCCAGCAGCTCCCGACAGGGGGCGCGTGGCTACACCTTC	CASSSRQGARGYTF
NA	TRBJ2-1	TRBV27	TRBD2	TGTGCCAGCAGTTTATGGGGCGGGGGGGCCGGGAATGAGCAGTTCTTC	CASSLWGGGAGNEQFF
NA	TRBJ1-2	TRBV7-9	NA	TGTGCCAGCAGCTTTGGAGGGGGGGACGGCTACACCTTC	CASSFGGGDGYTF
NA	TRBJ2-7	TRBV19	NA	TGTGCCAGTAGTATCAACCCGCGAGGGTCAGGAGAGCAGTACTTC	CASSINPRGSGEQYF
NA	TRBJ2-7	TRBV4-2	NA	TGTGCCAGCAGCCAGGAAGCTTTAAGTCAGGGGTACTCCTACGAGCAGTACTTC	CASSQEALSQGYSYEQYF
NA	TRBJ1-3	TRBV6-5	NA	TGTGCCAGCAGCCCTGAACTTGGAAACACCATATATTTT	CASSPELGNTIYF
NA	TRBJ1-5	TRBV11-3	TRBD1	TGTGCCAGCAGCTTAGATCCAGGGATGGGTCGACAGGGGTGTCAGCCCCAGCATTTT	CASSLDPGMGRQGCQPQHF
NA	TRBJ2-3	TRBV19	NA	TGTGCCAGTAGTCTTTACTCGGCGGCCTCTGGGAGAGATACGCAGTATTTT	CASSLYSAASGRDTQYF
NA	TRBJ2-4	TRBV7-2	TRBD2	TGTGCCAGCAGCTTGCAGGGAGGGAGTACCAAAAACATTCAGTACTTC	CASSLQGGSTKNIQYF
NA	TRBJ2-2	TRBV9	NA	TGTGCCAGCAGCGTAGAGATTTTTCCGGGAAGAAGCGGGGAGCTGTTTTTT	CASSVEIFPGRSGELFF
NA	TRBJ1-4	TRBV6-4	NA	TGTGCCAGCAGTGACTCAGAGAGCATTTGGGAAAAACTGTTTTTT	CASSDSESIWEKLFF
NA	TRBJ2-3	TRBV7-3	TRBD2	TGTGCCAGCAGCCCTAGCGGGGGAGGGGATACGCAGTATTTT	CASSPSGGGDTQYF
few	TRBJ2-7	TRBV5-6	NA	TGTGCCAGCAGCTTGTCCACCCTGCGGTGGTTTGGAGAGCAGTACTTC	CASSLSTLRWFGEQYF
NA	TRBJ2-1	TRBV7-9	TRBD2	TGTGCCAGCAGCTTGGCCAGCGGGGGGACGCCGTTATACAATGAGCAGTTCTTC	CASSLASGGTPLYNEQFF
NA	TRBJ2-3	TRBV6-5	NA	TGTGCCAGCACCCAGGGGGATACGCAGTATTTT	CASTQGDTQYF
once	TRBJ1-2	TRBV4-3	NA	TGCGCCAGCAGCCAAGCCGGGGGGGGTGGCTACACCTTC	CASSQAGGGGYTF
NA	TRBJ1-4	TRBV2	NA	TGTGCCAGCAGTGCAAAGGGGAATGAAAAACTGTTTTTT	CASSAKGNEKLFF
NA	TRBJ2-7	TRBV5-1	NA	TGCGCCAGCAGCTCCTCAGGGTTCTCTCCCTCCTACGAGCAGTACTTC	CASSSSGFSPSYEQYF
NA	TRBJ1-2	TRBV5-4	TRBD1	TGTGCCAGCAGCCTTATTTCGGGACAGGTTGGGCCGGGCTACACCTTC	CASSLISGQVGPGYTF
NA	TRBJ1-2	TRBV29-1	TRBD1	TGCAGCGTGATCGGGGACAGTGGCTACACCTTC	CSVIGDSGYTF
NA	TRBJ2-5	TRBV6-4	NA	TGTGCCAGCAGTGAGGGGGAGGCGGAGACCCAGTACTTC	CASSEGEAETQYF
NA	TRBJ1-1	TRBV18	NA	TGTGCCAGCTCACCAGGAAGAGCGGGGAACACTGAAGCTTTCTTT	CASSPGRAGNTEAFF
once	TRBJ1-1	TRBV11-2	NA	TGTGCCAGCAGCGCCACGGACTTCGCCGAAGCTTTCTTT	CASSATDFAEAFF
NA	TRBJ2-7	TRBV6-5	TRBD2	TGTGCCAGCAGCCGGGAGGGACTACGGGAGCAGTACTTC	CASSREGLREQYF
NA	TRBJ2-3	TRBV7-9	NA	TGTGCCAGCAGCCTACGGGAGAGCACAGATACGCAGTATTTT	CASSLRESTDTQYF
NA	TRBJ1-6	TRBV18	TRBD1	TGTGCCAGCTCACCCGGCACAGGGGTGGTATCACCCCTCCACTTT	CASSPGTGVVSPLHF
few	TRBJ1-4	TRBV10-1	TRBD1	TGCGCCAGCACCGGAGAAGGGGGCAAAGAAAAACTGTTTTTT	CASTGEGGKEKLFF
NA	TRBJ1-2	TRBV19	NA	TGTGCCAGTAGTATGGGGGGACCGAGTAACTATGGCTACACCTTC	CASSMGGPSNYGYTF
NA	TRBJ1-1	TRBV6-5	TRBD1	TGTGCCAGCAGTTACAGCAGACAGGGGGGCACTGAAGCTTTCTTT	CASSYSRQGGTEAFF
NA	TRBJ2-3	TRBV7-2	TRBD2	TGTGCCAGCATCCATTCCCCTAGCGGCAACACAGATACGCAGTATTTT	CASIHSPSGNTDTQYF
few	TRBJ1-1	TRBV5-6	NA	TGTGCCAGCAGCCCTGGGGGGGCGCCCGCTTTCTTT	CASSPGGAPAFF
NA	TRBJ1-5	TRBV4-3	NA	TGCGCCAGCAGCCAAGATCTACAGGGAGGGAATCAGCCCCAGCATTTT	CASSQDLQGGNQPQHF
NA	TRBJ2-1	TRBV9	TRBD2	TGTGCCAGCAGCGCCTCACGGGCGGGGGGGGCTTGGGCGCAGTTCTTC	CASSASRAGGAWAQFF
few	TRBJ2-1	TRBV6-6	TRBD2	TGTGCCAGCAGTTACGGACTAGCGGCTTACAATGAGCAGTTCTTC	CASSYGLAAYNEQFF
NA	TRBJ1-1	TRBV6-5	NA	TGTGCCAGCAGTTACCCCCCGGGAGGGTTGAACACTGAAGCTTTCTTT	CASSYPPGGLNTEAFF
NA	TRBJ2-1	TRBV28	NA	TGTGCCAGCAGTTTCAACTTGCCCTCCTACAATGAGCAGTTCTTC	CASSFNLPSYNEQFF
NA	TRBJ2-1	TRBV11-3	TRBD2	TGTGCCAGCAGCTCCGGGACTAGCGGGGGAGTAAATGAGCAGTTCTTC	CASSSGTSGGVNEQFF
NA	TRBJ2-1	TRBV27	NA	TGTGCCAGCCGGCCCACCTCCCTAGGGGTAGCCTACAATGAGCAGTTCTTC	CASRPTSLGVAYNEQFF
NA	TRBJ2-2	TRBV4-3	TRBD2	TGCGCCAGCGGGGAGGGGCTGGTCGCCGGGGAGCTGTTTTTT	CASGEGLVAGELFF
NA	TRBJ2-7	TRBV28	TRBD1	TGTGCCAGCAGGGTTACAGGGGGCACATACGAGCAGTACTTC	CASRVTGGTYEQYF
NA	TRBJ2-5	TRBV5-1	NA	TGCGCCAGCAGCTCGGGGAGAAACAGCAACCAGGAGACCCAGTACTTC	CASSSGRNSNQETQYF